The 32 T cell receptor beta chains reported below all come from one sample, sequenced in a study of Graves' ophthalmopathy and Graves' hyperthyroidism. Amplifying from RNA transcripts, the study obtained TCR beta CDR3 regions. Second-round multiplex PCR came after a first-round RT-PCR that employed HTBI primers. MiXCR, applied by TCRdb to the multiplex PCR reads, yields one record per CDR3 protein. The data hold 40,000 to 50,000 distinct CDR3 sequences, with less than 65% observed a single time. Sequenced input: peripheral blood. Source of these receptors: an adult man with Graves' ophthalmopathy.

This clonotype was recorded many times. The chain employs TRBV5-1 and TRBJ2-1; 7 bases match TRBD1. Trimming cost V 5 bases and J 9 bases; bases outside gene matches: 14. The CDR3 length is 15 residues. CDR1 and CDR2 from the germline V gene are SGHRS and YFSETQ. DNA of the CDR3: TGCGCCAGCAGACCCGGGACAGCCCCGGTGAGTGAGCAGTTCTTC. This gives the protein CASRPGTAPVSEQFF.

This clonotype was counted at least ten times. This chain connects TRBV2 to TRBJ1-4, with D unresolved. V lost 6 bases and J 4 bases, leaving 12 bases between the germline ends. CDR3 length: 14 residues. Germline CDR1 reads SNHLY; CDR2 reads FYNNEI. CDR3 sequence: CASRGGTVNEKLFF. The CDR3, as DNA: TGTGCCAGCAGGGGCGGAACCGTTAATGAAAAACTGTTTTTT.

The table lists this clonotype with many counts. The gene calls are TRBV6-1 and TRBJ1-6; D not certain. The CDR3 extends over 13 amino acids. Between the trimmed V and J ends, which lost 3 bases and 9 bases, there was a span of 9 bases. Looked up from germline, CDR1 is MNHNS and CDR2 is SASEGT. Here the CDR3 reads CASSELGSSPLHF. CDR3 DNA sequence: TGTGCCAGCAGTGAGTTGGGGAGTTCACCCCTCCACTTT.

This clonotype was observed a few times. The V call is TRBV2, the J call TRBJ2-3; D is possibly TRBD1 or TRBD2 (7 bases each). The germline CDR1 and CDR2 sequences are SNHLY and FYNNEI. Trimming took 6 bases from V and 1 from J, leaving 11 bases between them. This CDR3 region has 14 residues. CDR3: CASRPGGGTDTQYF. The CDR3 DNA is TGTGCCAGCAGACCAGGGGGGGGCACAGATACGCAGTATTTT. Supplemented by reference TRBV2 and TRBJ2-3, the full variable domain reads EPEVTQTPSHQVTQMGQEVILRCVPISNHLYFYWYRQILGQKVEFLVSFYNNEISEKSEIFDDQFSVERPDGSNFTLKIRSTKLEDSAMYFCASRPGGGTDTQYFGPGTRLTVL.

This clonotype has just a few counts. V gene TRBV7-9 combines with J gene TRBJ2-2; D is unclear. Trimming removed 5 bases at V and 1 base at J, with 11 bases between. The CDR3 is made up of 15 amino acids. Germline V lookup: CDR1 SEHNR, CDR2 FQNEAQ (reference sequence). The CDR3 protein is CASSLWHWNTGELFF. In nucleotides, the CDR3 is TGTGCCAGCAGCCTATGGCACTGGAACACCGGGGAGCTGTTTTTT. Full variable domain (missing parts from reference TRBV7-9 and TRBJ2-2): DTGVSQNPRHKITKRGQNVTFRCDPISEHNRLYWYRQTLGQGPEFLTYFQNEAQLEKSRLLSDRFSAERPKGSFSTLEIQRTEQGDSAMYLCASSLWHWNTGELFFGEGSRLTVL.

This clonotype was picked up many times. The chain recombines TRBV12-3 or TRBV12-4 with TRBJ1-1, with D possibly TRBD1 on 5 matching bases. This CDR3 comprises 17 residues. V lost 7 bases, J lost 4 bases, and 25 bases lay in between. DNA for the CDR3: TGTGCCAGCACTAAAGACCCGGGACCTGCGACCGGCACTGAAGCTTTCTTT. This codes for CASTKDPGPATGTEAFF.

This clonotype has only a few counts. The gene calls are TRBV7-8 and TRBJ2-7, with 7 bases identical to TRBD1. V was pared by 4 bases and J by 2 bases, with 8 bases of the junction left unmatched. Germline CDR1 reads SGHVS; CDR2 reads FQNEAQ. There are 15 residues in the CDR3. The CDR3 protein is CASSSSGGTPYEQYF. CDR3 bases: TGTGCCAGCAGCTCATCAGGGGGAACCCCCTACGAGCAGTACTTC. Supplemented by reference TRBV7-8 and TRBJ2-7, the full variable domain reads GAGVSQSPRYKVAKRGQDVALRCDPISGHVSLFWYQQALGQGPEFLTYFQNEAQLDKSGLPSDRFFAERPEGSVSTLKIQRTQQEDSAVYLCASSSSGGTPYEQYFGPGTRLTVT.

This clonotype was recorded many times. This chain uses TRBV20-1 with TRBJ2-7; TRBD1 is a possible D gene (6 bases). The V gene lost 5 bases and the J gene lost 2 bases, with 19 bases spanning the gap. The length of the CDR3 is 15 residues. Germline V CDR1 and CDR2: DFQATT, SNEGSKA (reference sequence). Written as DNA, the CDR3 is TGCAGTGCTGAAAGATCGGCAGGGGCGCCCTACGAGCAGTACTTC. This codes for CSAERSAGAPYEQYF.

This clonotype was observed many times. The rearrangement links TRBV7-2 to TRBJ2-2, with 9 bases fitting TRBD2. The CDR3 is made up of 17 amino acids. Germline V gives CDR1 SGHTA, CDR2 FQGNSA. With 5 bases clipped from V and 6 bases from J, the junction kept 13 bases outside the gene matches. CDR3 DNA: TGTGCCAGCAGCCTGAGCAGGCGGGGGGGATTGTCCGGGGAGCTGTTTTTT. Translated: CASSLSRRGGLSGELFF.

For this clonotype: The junction shows a germline mismatch at one end, possibly a read error. J is TRBJ1-2 and V is TRBV10-3; D not certain. Germline V gene data show CDR1 as ENHRY and CDR2 as SYGVKD. This CDR3 contains 14 residues. CDR3 nucleotides: TGTGCCATCACTGAGTCGTCGCTATCTATGGGCTACACCTTC. Translating gives CAITESSLSMGYTF.

V gene TRBV20-1 combines with J gene TRBJ1-6; 8 bases fit TRBD1. This CDR3 is built from 14 residues. Germline trimming cut 3 bases from V and 6 bases from J; bases unmatched to any gene: 4. CDR1 is DFQATT and CDR2 is SNEGSKA in the germline V gene (reference sequence). For the CDR3, the DNA is TGCAGTGCTAGGGGACAGGTCCCTAATTCACCCCTCCACTTT. This codes for CSARGQVPNSPLHF.

The genes are TRBV5-1 and TRBJ2-5, with 16 nucleotides matching TRBD2. Trimming removed 4 bases from V and 5 bases from J; junction bases left unmatched: 5. The CDR3 consists of 16 residues. Germline-derived CDR1 and CDR2 are SGHRS and YFSETQ. Here the CDR3 reads CASSPGTSGGGETQYF. The CDR3 region has the DNA TGCGCCAGCAGCCCCGGGACTAGCGGGGGGGGGGAGACCCAGTACTTC.

This clonotype was recorded at least ten times. The rearrangement joins TRBV13 to TRBJ2-7; TRBD1 matches at 7 bases. The CDR3 loop spans 14 amino acids. Germline V lookup: CDR1 PRHDT, CDR2 FYEKMQ (reference sequence). V dropped 5 bases and J dropped 6; count of bases not matched to a gene: 10. Here the CDR3 reads CASSRDSQLSEQYF. Here the CDR3 DNA reads TGTGCCAGCAGCAGGGACAGCCAATTAAGCGAGCAGTACTTC.

This clonotype was seen at least ten times. The genes are TRBV5-5 and TRBJ2-7; the match to TRBD1 covers 8 bases. J was trimmed by 1 base and V by 0 bases; bases with no gene match: 0. Looked up from germline, CDR1 is SGHKS and CDR2 is YYEKEE (reference sequence). The CDR3 has 14 amino acids. CDR3 nucleotides: TGTGCCAGCAGCTTGGACAGGGGGTCCTACGAGCAGTACTTC. It specifies CASSLDRGSYEQYF.

The chain carries TRBV19 and TRBJ1-1; D may be TRBD1 (5 bases). Germline CDR1 LNHDA, CDR2 SQIVND (reference sequence). Trimming cost V 1 base and J 3 bases, with 12 bases left between them. This CDR3 comprises 15 residues. The CDR3 bases are TGTGCCAGTAGTATAGGTGACGGGGGGGACACTGAAGCTTTCTTT. Translation: CASSIGDGGDTEAFF. Full variable domain (remainder filled in from reference TRBV19 and TRBJ1-1): DGGITQSPKYLFRKEGQNVTLSCEQNLNHDAMYWYRQDPGQGLRLIYYSQIVNDFQKGDIAEGYSVSREKKESFPLTVTSAQKNPTAFYLCASSIGDGGDTEAFFGQGTRLTVV.

There are many counts of this clonotype. The chain links TRBV12-3 or TRBV12-4 to TRBJ1-1; D gene unclear. The CDR3 is 14 amino acids. Trimming took 7 bases from V and 1 from J, leaving 13 bases between them. CDR3 amino acids: CASTWAGTNTEAFF. The CDR3 coding sequence is TGTGCCAGCACCTGGGCGGGCACGAACACTGAAGCTTTCTTT.

The J gene is TRBJ1-2, the V gene TRBV7-9; D unresolved. The V gene's germline CDR1 is SEHNR and CDR2 FQNEAQ (reference sequence). This CDR3 is built from 12 residues. Trimming cost V 2 bases and J 8 bases, with 9 bases left between them. CDR3 protein: CASSLRSQGYTF. The CDR3 DNA is TGTGCCAGCAGCTTACGTTCCCAAGGCTACACCTTC. The entire variable domain, with the rest obtained from reference TRBV7-9 and TRBJ1-2, is as follows: DTGVSQNPRHKITKRGQNVTFRCDPISEHNRLYWYRQTLGQGPEFLTYFQNEAQLEKSRLLSDRFSAERPKGSFSTLEIQRTEQGDSAMYLCASSLRSQGYTFGSGTRLTVV.

This clonotype was detected many times. This rearrangement joins TRBV11-2 to TRBJ2-6; D perhaps matches TRBD1 (6 bases). This CDR3 is 16 amino acids long. V was trimmed by 3 bases and J by 3 bases, leaving 12 bases between them. The V gene's germline CDR1 is SGHAT and CDR2 FQNNGV. The CDR3 bases are TGTGCCAGCAGCTTTAACAGGGCGGGTGGGGCCAACGTCCTGACTTTC. Translating it yields CASSFNRAGGANVLTF.

V gene TRBV5-1 combines with J gene TRBJ2-5, with D maybe TRBD2 (5 bases). Germline V gene lookup returns CDR1 SGHRS and CDR2 YFSETQ. The CDR3 length is 13 residues. V was cut by 6 bases and J by 3 bases, with 12 bases left in between. CDR3 sequence: CASNRGREETQYF. For the CDR3, the DNA is TGCGCCAGCAACCGAGGGCGCGAAGAGACCCAGTACTTC.

As regards this clonotype: Germline is not matched at one junction end, which may reflect a read error. The chain combines TRBV10-1 with TRBJ2-7, with D perhaps being TRBD1 or TRBD2 (5 bases each). This CDR3 is 12 amino acids long. CDR1 is WNHNN, CDR2 SYGVQD, per germline (reference sequence). CDR3 bases: TGCGCCAGCAGTGACAGGGCCGGGGAGCTGTACTTC. It yields the protein CASSDRAGELYF.

The V gene is TRBV29-1, the J gene TRBJ1-2; no firm D call. This CDR3 has 12 amino acids. V lost 6 bases, J lost 2 bases, and 10 bases lay in between. Germline CDR1 SQVTM, CDR2 ANQGSEA. The CDR3 sequence is CSVVVHNYGYTF. CDR3 nucleotides: TGCAGCGTGGTTGTTCACAACTATGGCTACACCTTC. Full variable domain (rest looked up from reference TRBV29-1 and TRBJ1-2): SAVISQKPSRDICQRGTSLTIQCQVDSQVTMMFWYRQQPGQSLTLIATANQGSEATYESGFVIDKFPISRPNLTFSTLTVSNMSPEDSSIYLCSVVVHNYGYTFGSGTRLTVV.

A remark on this clonotype: A clone one base away is much larger, so this may be a read error. V usage is TRBV6-1 and J usage is TRBJ1-4; maybe TRBD1 (5 bases). Germline V gene data show CDR1 as MNHNS and CDR2 as SASEGT. The CDR3 length is 13 residues. CDR3 nucleotide sequence: TGTGCCAGCACCGGGGGTCGGACGGAAAAACTGTCTTTT. Its protein product is CASTGGRTEKLSF.

V gene TRBV2 combines with J gene TRBJ1-1; no reliable D call. The CDR3 extends over 13 amino acids. The germline V gene encodes CDR1 SNHLY and CDR2 FYNNEI. With 4 bases removed from V and 4 bases from J, the gap between germline ends came to 10 bases. The CDR3 reads CASSGAMGTEAFF. CDR3 DNA sequence: TGTGCCAGCAGTGGCGCGATGGGCACTGAAGCTTTCTTT.

This chain uses TRBV19 with TRBJ2-5; 9 positions agree with TRBD1. Germline assignment: CDR1 LNHDA and CDR2 SQIVND (reference sequence). This CDR3 has 13 residues. Trimming removed 4 bases from V and 4 bases from J; junction bases left unmatched: 1. Here the CDR3 DNA reads TGTGCCAGTAGTAAGGACAGGGGAGAGACCCAGTACTTC. Translated, it gives CASSKDRGETQYF.

This clonotype was picked up many times. The V call is TRBV6-2 or TRBV6-3, the J call TRBJ2-2, with unresolved D. Germline V CDR1 and CDR2: MNHEY, SVGEGT. With 6 bases removed from V and 1 base from J, the gap between germline ends came to 6 bases. This CDR3 comprises 13 residues. CDR3 bases: TGTGCCAGCAGCCCTCGGAACACCGGGGAGCTGTTTTTT. It encodes CASSPRNTGELFF.

A remark on this clonotype: A read error may produce the germline difference seen at one junction end. The V and J genes are TRBV7-8 and TRBJ2-1; no clear D. Germline CDR1 and CDR2: SGHVS and FQNEAQ. CDR3 length equals 13 residues. CDR3 amino acids: CASSLSGYNEQFF. The DNA for the CDR3 is TGTGCCAGCAGCTTAAGTGGGTACAACGAGCAGTTCTTC. Looking up the rest from reference TRBV7-8 and TRBJ2-1 gives the full variable domain: GAGVSQSPRYKVAKRGQDVALRCDPISGHVSLFWYQQALGQGPEFLTYFQNEAQLDKSGLPSDRFFAERPEGSVSTLKIQRTQQEDSAVYLCASSLSGYNEQFFGPGTRLTVL.

Regarding this clonotype: Germline and junction disagree at one end, which may indicate a read error. CDR3 amino acids: CASSEGADRVTRELYF. The DNA of the CDR3 is TGTGCCAGCAGTGAAGGGGCTGACAGGGTCACCAGGGAGCTGTATTTT. The V call is TRBV2, the J call TRBJ2-2; 7 nucleotides match TRBD1. In germline, CDR1 is SNHLY, CDR2 FYNNEI. The CDR3 is 16 amino acids.

In its sample, this clonotype was seen many times. This rearrangement joins TRBV20-1 to TRBJ2-7; the match to TRBD1 covers 7 bases. The CDR3 totals 13 residues. Losses at the gene ends were 3 bases for V and 5 bases for J; bases not matched to a gene: 7. The germline V gene has CDR1 DFQATT and CDR2 SNEGSKA (reference sequence). The CDR3 region is CSARRGRWNEQYF. For the CDR3, the DNA is TGCAGTGCTAGGAGGGGGCGATGGAACGAGCAGTACTTC.

In this sample, this clonotype turned up many times. J is TRBJ2-2 and V is TRBV29-1; tentatively, D is TRBD1 or TRBD2 (5 bases each). The CDR3 sequence is 15 residues long. The germline gives CDR1 SQVTM, CDR2 ANQGSEA. V lost 6 bases to trimming and J lost 1 base, with 15 bases between them. The CDR3: CSVGRLSGNTGELFF. DNA of the CDR3: TGCAGCGTGGGGCGCCTCAGCGGGAACACCGGGGAGCTGTTTTTT.

This clonotype counts as medium-sized. The chain is built from TRBV7-6 and TRBJ2-7; D is possibly TRBD2 (6 bases). The CDR3 totals 13 residues. Per the germline V gene, CDR1 is SGHVS and CDR2 is FNYEAQ. V was pared by 6 bases and J by 3 bases, with 12 bases between. The CDR3 is CASSLTSIYEQYF. CDR3 nucleotides: TGTGCCAGCAGTTTAACTAGCATCTACGAGCAGTACTTC.

This clonotype has at least ten counts. V gene TRBV6-1 combines with J gene TRBJ2-3; 12 bases line up with TRBD2. The CDR3 sequence is 16 residues long. The V gene's germline CDR1 is MNHNS and CDR2 SASEGT. Germline trimming cut 4 bases from V and 1 base from J; bases unmatched to any gene: 3. This chain's CDR3 is CASSGRLAGGTDTQYF. The CDR3, as DNA: TGTGCCAGCAGTGGAAGACTAGCGGGGGGCACAGATACGCAGTATTTT.

This clonotype was seen a few times. Here the CDR3 reads CASSLQAGSYEQYF. The CDR3 DNA follows: TGTGCCAGCAGCTTACAGGCAGGTTCCTACGAGCAGTACTTC. The chain links TRBV7-2 to TRBJ2-7; unclear D gene. Germline V CDR1 and CDR2: SGHTA, FQGNSA. The length of the CDR3 is 14 residues. V was shortened by 2 bases and J by 1 base, with 9 bases between the two germline ends.